A single T cell receptor beta chain is shown here with its context. Its target is not known. One junction end disagrees with the germline gene, perhaps due to a read error. This entry belongs to a study of blood T cells in healthy people across ages. General study findings and limits: The study could not conclusively compare naive and antigen-experienced cells, given its unsorted PBMCs.

A second about 7 to 11 cycle PCR used barcoded and J-beta primers. Each of the cDNA molecules was tagged by a template-switch adaptor with 12 random nucleotides. TCRdb recomputed calls from the 5' RACE reads with MiXCR, one row per CDR3 protein. The sample has about 800,000 distinct CDR3 sequences; more than 20% are singletons. These data also featured in a second study, about T cells of mothers and their children.

Sequenced input: blood. This receptor was obtained from a boy between 10 and 17 years old in good health.

The CDR3, as DNA: TGTGCTAGCAGCTTAGAGGCAGGTGAGAGTGGATATGGCTACACCTTC. This gives the protein CASSLEAGESGYGYTF. This chain links TRBV7-7 with TRBJ1-2, with D unclear. Germline assignment: CDR1 SSHAT and CDR2 FNYEAQ (reference sequence). The CDR3 is 16 amino acids.